The table lists the clone carrying this T cell receptor (beta chain) with a few counts. TCRdb called the RT-PCR reads again in MiXCR, with one record for every CDR3 protein. This sample has almost 700,000 distinct CDR3 sequences; around 14% occur once, and the top ten carry 3.6%. V was cut by 5 bases and J by 5 bases, with 13 bases left in between. The CDR3 spans 13 residues. CDR1 and CDR2 from the germline V gene are SEHNR and FQNEAQ (reference sequence). V is TRBV7-9 and J is TRBJ2-7, with TRBD2 as a possible D gene (7 bases). Sequences were obtained from memory CD4+ T cells from blood. The receptor's source is a female donor in good health, serving as a healthy control. In DNA form, the CDR3 reads TGTGCCAGCAGCCCATCGGGGGGCGACGAGCAGTACTTC. It is translated as CASSPSGGDEQYF.